Each of the 24 T cell receptor beta chains below was sequenced from the same sample in a study of spatial heterogeneity in lung cancer. Sample time point: blood at routine non-recurrence follow-up after resection. Sequencing of whole RNA from tumor, nontumor lung or frozen PBMC involved no sorting. TCRdb redid the calling of the 5' RACE reads with MiXCR, one entry per CDR3 protein. The data hold approximately 56,000 distinct CDR3 sequences, with roughly 7% observed a single time. Material: PBMCs, obtained at follow-up. The receptors derive from a female donor with early-stage non-small cell lung cancer.

This clonotype was counted a few times. The gene calls are TRBV7-2 and TRBJ2-5, with 8 bases matching TRBD1. This CDR3 is built from 16 residues. With V trimmed by 1 base and J by 5 bases, 9 bases remained unmatched. Germline CDR1 SGHTA, CDR2 FQGNSA. CDR3 amino acids: CASSLGAGGAGETQYF. DNA of the CDR3: TGTGCCAGCAGCTTAGGGGCAGGGGGCGCTGGGGAGACCCAGTACTTC.

The CDR3 DNA follows: TGTGCCAGCAGTCCCCTCCCGGGGGTTGGAAACACCATATATTTT. Translating gives CASSPLPGVGNTIYF. This chain joins TRBV11-2 and TRBJ1-3; perhaps TRBD1 as D (5 bases). Germline lookup yields CDR1 SGHAT and CDR2 FQNNGV. The CDR3 is 15 amino acids. The germline V and J ends were trimmed by 6 bases and 3 bases, with 15 bases remaining between them.

This clonotype turned up a few times. V usage is TRBV18 and J usage is TRBJ2-7, with unresolved D. Trimming removed 1 base at V and 6 bases at J, with 10 bases between. The CDR3 runs to 13 residues. Germline V lookup: CDR1 KGHSH, CDR2 LQKENI. CDR3 sequence reads: CASSPRDSLEQYF. As DNA, the CDR3 is TGTGCCAGCTCACCACGCGACTCCCTCGAGCAGTACTTC.

This clonotype occurred many times. J is TRBJ2-5 and V is TRBV28; D may be TRBD2 (6 bases). Germline CDR1 reads MDHEN; CDR2 reads SYDVKM. V lost 3 bases, J lost 7 bases, and 18 bases lay in between. The CDR3 is made up of 15 amino acids. The CDR3: CASSLLARGLGTQYF. As DNA, the CDR3 is TGTGCCAGCAGTTTGCTAGCGAGGGGTTTAGGGACCCAGTACTTC.

The rearrangement uses TRBV3-1 and TRBJ2-5, with D maybe TRBD2 (5 bases). The V gene's germline CDR1 is LGHDT and CDR2 YNNKEL (reference sequence). Trimming cost V 4 bases and J 4 bases, with 13 bases left between them. This CDR3 region has 14 residues. CDR3 amino acids: CASSPHEGTETQYF. The DNA of the CDR3 is TGTGCCAGCAGCCCACATGAGGGAACAGAGACCCAGTACTTC.

This clonotype appeared many times. J is TRBJ2-2 and V is TRBV9, with 13 bases fitting TRBD2. Germline CDR1 is SGDLS and CDR2 is YYNGEE. This CDR3 has 18 amino acids. With V trimmed by 4 bases and J by 7 bases, 13 bases remained unmatched. Here the CDR3 DNA reads TGTGCCAGCAGCTCCCGACTAGCGGGGGGCCTAGACCGCGGGGAGCTGTTTTTT. It is translated as CASSSRLAGGLDRGELFF.

The J gene is TRBJ2-5, the V gene TRBV7-9, with D perhaps TRBD1 or TRBD2 (6 bases each). Deletions cut 3 bases from V and 3 bases from J, with 11 bases between. The CDR3 consists of 14 residues. Germline loops: CDR1 SEHNR, CDR2 FQNEAQ (reference sequence). The chain's CDR3 is CASSFGGAKETQYF. The DNA for the CDR3 is TGTGCCAGCAGCTTCGGGGGCGCCAAAGAGACCCAGTACTTC.

The table lists this clonotype with a few counts. The chain couples TRBV7-3 to TRBJ2-6, with unresolved D. The CDR3 is 15 amino acids. Looked up from germline, CDR1 is SGHTA and CDR2 is FQGTGA. Trimming cost V 5 bases and J 0 bases, with 8 bases left between them. The CDR3 region is CASSPRSSGANVLTF. CDR3 bases: TGTGCCAGCAGCCCCAGGAGCTCTGGGGCCAACGTCCTGACTTTC.

The CDR3 is CASSGRQSENTEAFF. CDR3 bases: TGTGCCAGCAGTGGGAGACAGTCCGAGAACACTGAAGCTTTCTTT. The chain recombines TRBV6-6 with TRBJ1-1; D is perhaps TRBD1 (5 bases). V dropped 5 bases and J dropped 1 base, with 14 bases sitting between them. The germline V gene encodes CDR1 MNHNY and CDR2 SVGAGI (reference sequence). This CDR3 contains 15 residues.

This clonotype was counted at least ten times. The chain carries TRBV29-1 and TRBJ2-3; perhaps TRBD1 as D (6 bases). Germline V gene data show CDR1 as SQVTM and CDR2 as ANQGSEA. V lost 5 bases and J 2 bases, leaving 14 bases between the germline ends. CDR3 size: 14 residues. CDR3 amino acids: CSVRLPGDTDTQYF. Here the CDR3 DNA reads TGCAGCGTTAGACTCCCAGGGGACACAGATACGCAGTATTTT.

This clonotype has only a few counts. The rearrangement uses TRBV6-4 and TRBJ2-2; 8 bases align to TRBD2. J was trimmed by 6 bases and V by 4 bases; bases with no gene match: 7. The germline V gene has CDR1 MRHNA and CDR2 SNTAGT. The CDR3 spans 15 residues. In DNA, the CDR3 is TGTGCCAGCAGTGCAGCGGGGGTTAACGCCGGGGAGCTGTTTTTT. Amino acids: CASSAAGVNAGELFF.

This clonotype has ten or more counts. This chain connects TRBV7-3 to TRBJ2-6; D gene unclear. Trimming removed 4 bases from V and 0 bases from J, with 10 bases in between. The CDR3 covers 16 residues. The germline V gene has CDR1 SGHTA and CDR2 FQGTGA. The CDR3 reads CASSSRALSGANVLTF. CDR3 DNA sequence: TGTGCCAGCAGCTCCAGAGCCCTCTCTGGGGCCAACGTCCTGACTTTC.

Many counts were recorded for this clonotype. The chain joins TRBV4-3 to TRBJ2-3; TRBD2 matches at 7 bases. The V gene end was trimmed by 1 base and the J gene end by 3 bases; junction bases not matched to a gene: 13. The CDR3 length is 18 residues. Germline loops: CDR1 LGHNA, CDR2 YSLEER. The CDR3 loop reads CASSQGGDRAGWTDTQYF. The CDR3 DNA reads as TGCGCCAGCAGCCAAGGCGGGGACCGAGCGGGGTGGACAGATACGCAGTATTTT.

This clonotype was recorded many times. The chain recombines TRBV27 with TRBJ2-3; 7 nucleotides agree with TRBD2. The trim removed 9 bases at V and 3 bases at J, leaving 9 bases unmatched. CDR1 and CDR2 from the germline V gene are MNHEY and SMNVEV (reference sequence). CDR3 length: 14 residues. CDR3 in amino acids: CASTRDYTTDTQYF. CDR3 bases: TGTGCCAGTACAAGGGACTACACAACAGATACGCAGTATTTT.

This clonotype turned up a few times. V gene TRBV20-1 combines with J gene TRBJ2-3, with D possibly matching TRBD2 (6 bases). Germline V gives CDR1 DFQATT, CDR2 SNEGSKA (reference sequence). This CDR3 has 15 residues. V was cut by 6 bases and J by 0 bases, with 16 bases left in between. In DNA, the CDR3 is TGCAGTGCGAGCGGGTTTCGGGGTAGCACAGATACGCAGTATTTT. Its protein product is CSASGFRGSTDTQYF.

This clonotype showed up just a few times. The rearrangement links TRBV13 to TRBJ2-7; TRBD2 aligns across 9 bases. Germline-derived CDR1 and CDR2 are PRHDT and FYEKMQ (reference sequence). CDR3 length: 15 amino acids. The J segment lost 0 bases and the V segment lost 5 bases, leaving 5 bases of the junction unmatched. As DNA, the CDR3 is TGTGCCAGCAGCCAGACTAGCGGCAGCTCCTACGAGCAGTACTTC. It is translated as CASSQTSGSSYEQYF.

At least ten counts were recorded for this clonotype. The rearrangement uses TRBV2 and TRBJ1-5; TRBD1 might be the D (5 bases). Deletions cut 2 bases from V and 6 bases from J, with 11 bases between. This CDR3 spans 14 amino acids. Germline lookup yields CDR1 SNHLY and CDR2 FYNNEI. Here the CDR3 DNA reads TGTGCCAGCAGTGAACCCAAAGGGACTCAGCCCCAGCATTTT. It translates to CASSEPKGTQPQHF.

To note about this clonotype: A much larger clone differs by one base, so this may be a read error. The chain has TRBV2 and TRBJ1-5; TRBD1 is a possible D gene (5 bases). The germline V gene has CDR1 SNHLY and CDR2 FYNNEI. The CDR3 sequence is 14 residues long. V gave up 10 bases and J gave up 4 bases, with 17 bases separating them. The DNA of the CDR3 is TGTGCCAACAAAACGTATGAGGGGAATCAGCCCCAGCATTTT. It encodes CANKTYEGNQPQHF.

Ten or more counts support this clonotype. The V gene is TRBV12-3 or TRBV12-4, the J gene TRBJ2-3; TRBD2 is a possible D gene (6 bases). CDR3 length: 13 residues. Deletions cut 3 bases from V and 5 bases from J, with 9 bases between. The CDR3 loop reads CASSLEEGDTQYF. For the CDR3, the DNA is TGTGCCAGCAGTTTGGAGGAGGGAGATACGCAGTATTTT.

This clonotype appeared many times. V and J are TRBV4-1 and TRBJ2-1, with D hard to call. There are 17 residues in the CDR3. V was cut by 1 base and J by 0 bases, with 13 bases left in between. The germline V gene has CDR1 MGHRA and CDR2 YSYEKL. CDR3 coding DNA: TGCGCCAGCAGCCAAGTCCCAGTTATGAGCTCCTACAATGAGCAGTTCTTC. This translates into CASSQVPVMSSYNEQFF.

This CDR3 is CASSLQNLGQSEAFF. CDR3 sequence (DNA): TGTGCCAGCAGCTTGCAGAACCTGGGACAGTCAGAAGCTTTCTTT. The chain uses TRBV7-2 and TRBJ1-1; the match to TRBD1 covers 7 bases. In germline, CDR1 is SGHTA, CDR2 FQGNSA. The CDR3 length is 15 residues. Losses at the gene ends were 3 bases for V and 8 bases for J; bases not matched to a gene: 12.

This clonotype was seen many times. V is TRBV5-1 and J is TRBJ1-6; unclear D gene. The length of the CDR3 is 15 residues. Germline CDR1 reads SGHRS; CDR2 reads YFSETQ. V was clipped by 4 bases and J by 7 bases, with 15 bases between them. CDR3 amino acids: CASSPAVALNSPLHF. Here the CDR3 DNA reads TGCGCCAGCAGCCCGGCGGTGGCCCTAAATTCACCCCTCCACTTT.

A few counts support this clonotype. The chain is built from TRBV7-2 and TRBJ1-3; D not certain. The CDR3 length is 14 residues. CDR1 is SGHTA and CDR2 is FQGNSA in the germline V gene. V was shortened by 5 bases and J by 6 bases, with 14 bases between the two germline ends. As DNA, the CDR3 is TGTGCCAGCAGCCGCGAAGGGCGCTTAAACACCATATATTTT. Its translation: CASSREGRLNTIYF.

The V and J genes are TRBV15 and TRBJ2-1; TRBD2 matches at 12 bases. This CDR3 spans 15 amino acids. The germline gives CDR1 LNHNV, CDR2 YYDKDF (reference sequence). Unmatched junction bases numbered 4, after V lost 2 bases and J lost 8 bases. The DNA for the CDR3 is TGTGCCACCAGCAGACTAGCGGGAGGGTCCGATGAGCAGTTCTTC. This codes for CATSRLAGGSDEQFF.